The clone carrying this T cell receptor (beta chain) was seen repeatedly, ten times or more. Antigen: not known. TCRdb fed the 5' RACE reads into MiXCR, producing one record per CDR3 protein. Here the sample spans under 250,000 distinct CDR3 sequences, over 9.5% being singletons. The entry originates in a study of CD8 T cells in ankylosing spondylitis. Study results and limitations: Reportedly, significant enrichment of disease-linked clones occurred in matched ankylosing spondylitis synovial fluid. Ankylosing spondylitis blood appeared to carry a characteristic TCR beta motif of under ten highly homologous variants.

Germline CDR1 reads DFQATT; CDR2 reads SNEGSKA (reference sequence). V lost 6 bases and J 1 base, leaving 10 bases between the germline ends. This CDR3 is built from 13 residues. The sequenced material came from blood, either unsorted or a sorted T cell fraction (not recorded which). This rearrangement joins TRBV20-1 to TRBJ2-4; no reliable D call. The clonotype originates from a male donor with ankylosing spondylitis or in good health (not recorded which). Here the CDR3 DNA reads TGCAGTGCCCCCAATTTGGCCAAAAACATTCAGTACTTC. Its protein is CSAPNLAKNIQYF.